This T cell receptor beta chain was captured in a study of cytomegalovirus exposure and HLA in healthy donors. Unrecorded immune exposures were likely, despite nominal health at sampling. Turning to this clone: The antigen is unknown.

Study findings and constraints: Overall, roughly 170 TCR beta chains were annotated as cytomegalovirus-associated.

13 Jbeta primers and 60 Vbeta primers were used for the PCR. Assay used: immunoSEQ multiplex PCR; TCRdb lists only in-frame clones, some missing. The sample includes 150,000 to 200,000 clones, around 85% of them seen just once. This sequence was found in a man between 40 and 49 years old in good health and CMV-seropositive. Material for sequencing was PBMCs.

The CDR3 is CASSSRGLHYEQYF. CDR3 DNA sequence: TGTGCCAGCAGCTCCAGGGGCCTCCACTACGAGCAGTACTTC. The chain recombines TRBV5-6 with TRBJ2-7; possible D gene TRBD1, 6 bases. The V gene's germline CDR1 is SGHDT and CDR2 YYEEEE. The CDR3 consists of 14 residues. V was shortened by 3 bases and J by 3 bases, with 13 bases between the two germline ends.